The clone carrying this T cell receptor (beta chain) was counted between two and nine times. The antigen is undetermined. This entry belongs to a study of molecular identifiers for immune sequencing clone quantification. Study-wide points: Even with around 1 million naive cells present, spiked Jurkat TCR RNA from one cell was reportedly detectable.

In preparing bulk TCR libraries, previously described methods and listed TCR primers were used. TCRdb recomputed calls from the PCR reads with MiXCR, one row per CDR3 protein. The table shows 400,000 to 600,000 distinct CDR3 sequences, with about a quarter occurring only once. In germline, CDR1 is MDHEN, CDR2 SYDVKM. This CDR3 spans 12 amino acids. V lost 5 bases to trimming and J lost 4 bases, with 7 bases between them. This TCR was sampled from a human donor in good health. Some libraries in this study had Jurkat cell RNA spiked in. The chain employs TRBV28 and TRBJ2-3; no clear D gene. What was sequenced was naive CD8+ T cells from blood, with Jurkat cell RNA spiked in. The subset denotes: FACS-sorted CD8+CD4-CCR7+CD45RA+ naive T cells. CDR3 in amino acids: CASSTLADTQYF. In nucleotides, the CDR3 is TGTGCCAGCAGTACCCTCGCAGATACGCAGTATTTT.